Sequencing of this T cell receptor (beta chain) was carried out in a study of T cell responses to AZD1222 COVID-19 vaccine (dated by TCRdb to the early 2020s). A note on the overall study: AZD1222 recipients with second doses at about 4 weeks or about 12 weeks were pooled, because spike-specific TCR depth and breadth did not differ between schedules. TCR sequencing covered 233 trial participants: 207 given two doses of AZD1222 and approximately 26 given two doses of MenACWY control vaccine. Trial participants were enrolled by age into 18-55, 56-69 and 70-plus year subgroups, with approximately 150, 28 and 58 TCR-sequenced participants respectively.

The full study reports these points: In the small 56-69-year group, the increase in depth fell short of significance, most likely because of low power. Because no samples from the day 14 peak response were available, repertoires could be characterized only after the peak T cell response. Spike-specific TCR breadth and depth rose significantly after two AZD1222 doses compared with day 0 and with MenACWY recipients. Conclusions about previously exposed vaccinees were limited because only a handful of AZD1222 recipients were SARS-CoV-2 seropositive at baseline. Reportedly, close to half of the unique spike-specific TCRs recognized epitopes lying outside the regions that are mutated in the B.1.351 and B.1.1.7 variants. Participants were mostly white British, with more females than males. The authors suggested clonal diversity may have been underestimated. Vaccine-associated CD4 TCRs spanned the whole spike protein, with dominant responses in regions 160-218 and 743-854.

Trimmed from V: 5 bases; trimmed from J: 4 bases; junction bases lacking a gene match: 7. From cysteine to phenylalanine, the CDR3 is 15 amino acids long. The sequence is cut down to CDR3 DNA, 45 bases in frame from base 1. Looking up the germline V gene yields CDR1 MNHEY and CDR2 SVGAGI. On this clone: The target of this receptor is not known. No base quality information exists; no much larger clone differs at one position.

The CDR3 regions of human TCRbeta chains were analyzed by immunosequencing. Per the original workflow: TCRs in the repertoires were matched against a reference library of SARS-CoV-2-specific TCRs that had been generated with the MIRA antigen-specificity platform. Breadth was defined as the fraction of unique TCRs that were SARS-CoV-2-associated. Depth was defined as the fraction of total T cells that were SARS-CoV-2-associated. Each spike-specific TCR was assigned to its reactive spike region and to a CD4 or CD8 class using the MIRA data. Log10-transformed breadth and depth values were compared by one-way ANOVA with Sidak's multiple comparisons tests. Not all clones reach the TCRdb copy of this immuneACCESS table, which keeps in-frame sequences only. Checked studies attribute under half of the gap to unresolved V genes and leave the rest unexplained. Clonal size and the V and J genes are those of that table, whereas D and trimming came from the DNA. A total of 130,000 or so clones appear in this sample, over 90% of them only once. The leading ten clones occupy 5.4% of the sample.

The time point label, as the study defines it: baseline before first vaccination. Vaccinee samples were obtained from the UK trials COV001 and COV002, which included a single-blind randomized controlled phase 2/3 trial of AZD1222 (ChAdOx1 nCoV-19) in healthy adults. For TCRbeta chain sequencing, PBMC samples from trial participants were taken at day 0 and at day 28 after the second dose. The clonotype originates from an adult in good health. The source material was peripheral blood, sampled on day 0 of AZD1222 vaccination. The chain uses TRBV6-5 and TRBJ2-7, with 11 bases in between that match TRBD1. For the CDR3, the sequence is CASSNGQGAQYEQYF. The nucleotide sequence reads TGTGCCAGCAGTAACGGACAGGGGGCACAGTACGAGCAGTACTTC.